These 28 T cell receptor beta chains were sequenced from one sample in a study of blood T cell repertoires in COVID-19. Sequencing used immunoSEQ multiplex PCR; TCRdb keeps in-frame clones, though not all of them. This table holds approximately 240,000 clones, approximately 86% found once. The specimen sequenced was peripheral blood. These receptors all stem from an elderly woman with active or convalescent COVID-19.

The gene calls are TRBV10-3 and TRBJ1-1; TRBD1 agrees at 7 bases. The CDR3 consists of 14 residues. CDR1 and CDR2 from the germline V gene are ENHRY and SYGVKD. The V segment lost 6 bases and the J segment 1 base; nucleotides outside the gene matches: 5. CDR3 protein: CAIRGTARNTEAFF. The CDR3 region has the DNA TGTGCCATCAGGGGGACAGCGAGGAACACTGAAGCTTTCTTT.

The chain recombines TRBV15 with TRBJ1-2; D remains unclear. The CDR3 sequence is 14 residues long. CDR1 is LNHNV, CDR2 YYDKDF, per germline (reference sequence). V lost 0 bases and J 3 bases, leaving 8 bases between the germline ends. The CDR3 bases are TGTGCCACCAGCAGAGATCAGGCAGACTATGGCTACACCTTC. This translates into CATSRDQADYGYTF.

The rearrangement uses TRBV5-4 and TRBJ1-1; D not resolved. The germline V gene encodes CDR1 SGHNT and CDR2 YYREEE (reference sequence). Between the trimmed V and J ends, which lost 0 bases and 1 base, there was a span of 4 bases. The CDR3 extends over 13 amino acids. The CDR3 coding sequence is TGTGCCAGCAGCTTGGACTGGAACACTGAAGCTTTCTTT. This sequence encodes CASSLDWNTEAFF.

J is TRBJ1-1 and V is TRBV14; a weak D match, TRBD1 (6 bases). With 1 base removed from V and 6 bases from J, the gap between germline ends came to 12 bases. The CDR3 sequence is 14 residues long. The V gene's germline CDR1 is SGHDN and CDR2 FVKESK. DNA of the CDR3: TGTGCCAGCAGCCAAGTCAACAGGGAATCTGAAGCTTTCTTT. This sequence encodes CASSQVNRESEAFF. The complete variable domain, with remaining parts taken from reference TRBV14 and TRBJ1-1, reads EAGVTQFPSHSVIEKGQTVTLRCDPISGHDNLYWYRRVMGKEIKFLLHFVKESKQDESGMPNNRFLAERTGGTYSTLKVQPAELEDSGVYFCASSQVNRESEAFFGQGTRLTVV.

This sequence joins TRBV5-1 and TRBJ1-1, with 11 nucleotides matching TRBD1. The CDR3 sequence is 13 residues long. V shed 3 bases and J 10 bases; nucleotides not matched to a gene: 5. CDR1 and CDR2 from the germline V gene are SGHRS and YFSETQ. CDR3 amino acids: CASSWDRGKGAFF. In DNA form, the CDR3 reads TGCGCCAGCAGCTGGGACAGGGGGAAGGGAGCTTTCTTT. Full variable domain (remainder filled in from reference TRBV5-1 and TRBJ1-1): KAGVTQTPRYLIKTRGQQVTLSCSPISGHRSVSWYQQTPGQGLQFLFEYFSETQRNKGNFPGRFSGRQFSNSRSEMNVSTLELGDSALYLCASSWDRGKGAFFGQGTRLTVV.

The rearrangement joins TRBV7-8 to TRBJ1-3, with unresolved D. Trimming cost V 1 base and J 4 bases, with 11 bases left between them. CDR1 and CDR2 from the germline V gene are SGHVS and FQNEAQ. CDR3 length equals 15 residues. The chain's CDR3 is CASSLGGRRGNTIYF. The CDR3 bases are TGTGCCAGCAGCTTAGGTGGGAGGAGAGGAAACACCATATATTTT. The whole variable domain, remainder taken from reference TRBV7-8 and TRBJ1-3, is GAGVSQSPRYKVAKRGQDVALRCDPISGHVSLFWYQQALGQGPEFLTYFQNEAQLDKSGLPSDRFFAERPEGSVSTLKIQRTQQEDSAVYLCASSLGGRRGNTIYFGEGSWLTVV.

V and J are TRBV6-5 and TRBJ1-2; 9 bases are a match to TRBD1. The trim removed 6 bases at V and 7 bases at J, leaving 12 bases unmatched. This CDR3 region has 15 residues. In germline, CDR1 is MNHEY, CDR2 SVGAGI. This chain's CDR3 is CASSRTRDRAGGYTF. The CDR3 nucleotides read TGTGCCAGCAGCCGAACCCGGGACAGGGCTGGTGGCTACACCTTC.

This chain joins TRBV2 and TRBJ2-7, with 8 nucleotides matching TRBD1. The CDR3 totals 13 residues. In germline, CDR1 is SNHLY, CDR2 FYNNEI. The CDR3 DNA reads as TGTGGAAGCCGGTTGCAGGGGGCGAACGAGCAGTACTTC. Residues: CGSRLQGANEQYF.

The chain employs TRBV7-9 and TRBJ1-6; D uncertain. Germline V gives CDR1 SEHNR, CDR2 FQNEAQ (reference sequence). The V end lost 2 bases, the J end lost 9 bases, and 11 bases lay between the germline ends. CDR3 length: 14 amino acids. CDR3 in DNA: TGTGCCAGCAGCTTAAGCAGGAATGGTTCACCCCTCCACTTT. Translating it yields CASSLSRNGSPLHF.

The CDR3: CASSSPGAVTEAFF. The CDR3 coding sequence is TGTGCCAGCAGCTCCCCAGGGGCGGTAACTGAAGCTTTCTTT. The chain uses TRBV7-2 and TRBJ1-1, with D possibly matching TRBD1 (6 bases). With 4 bases removed from V and 5 bases from J, the gap between germline ends came to 14 bases. This CDR3 region has 14 residues. The germline CDR1 and CDR2 sequences are SGHTA and FQGNSA.

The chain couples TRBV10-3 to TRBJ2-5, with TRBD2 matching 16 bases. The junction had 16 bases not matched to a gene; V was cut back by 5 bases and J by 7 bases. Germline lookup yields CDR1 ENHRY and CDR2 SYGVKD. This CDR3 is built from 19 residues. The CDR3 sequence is CAISPGTSGGAISSGTQYF. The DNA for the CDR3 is TGTGCCATCAGTCCGGGGACTAGCGGGGGGGCCATTTCATCGGGGACCCAGTACTTC.

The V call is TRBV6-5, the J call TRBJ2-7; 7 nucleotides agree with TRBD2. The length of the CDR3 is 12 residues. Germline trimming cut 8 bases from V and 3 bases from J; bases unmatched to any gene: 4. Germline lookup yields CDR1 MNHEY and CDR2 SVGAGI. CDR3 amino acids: CASAASGYEQYF. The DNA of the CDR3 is TGTGCCAGCGCGGCTAGCGGCTACGAGCAGTACTTC.

The CDR3 protein is CASSPGIPPETQYF. The CDR3 nucleotides read TGCGCCAGCAGCCCCGGGATACCCCCAGAGACCCAGTACTTC. This chain uses TRBV5-1 with TRBJ2-5, with D possibly TRBD2 on 5 matching bases. Germline-derived CDR1 and CDR2 are SGHRS and YFSETQ. The CDR3 extends over 14 amino acids. V gave up 4 bases and J gave up 4 bases, with 14 bases separating them.

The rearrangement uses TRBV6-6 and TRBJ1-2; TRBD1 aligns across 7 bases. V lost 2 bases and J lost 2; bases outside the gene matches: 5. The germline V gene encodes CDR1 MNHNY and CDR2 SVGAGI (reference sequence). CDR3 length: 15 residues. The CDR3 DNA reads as TGTGCCAGCAGTTACACCCAGGGGGAAAACTATGGCTACACCTTC. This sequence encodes CASSYTQGENYGYTF.

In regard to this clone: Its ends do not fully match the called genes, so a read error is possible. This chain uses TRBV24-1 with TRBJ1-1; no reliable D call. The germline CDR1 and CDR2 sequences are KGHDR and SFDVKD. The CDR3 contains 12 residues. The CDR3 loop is CATSDPPGSTYF. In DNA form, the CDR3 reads TGTGCCACCAGTGATCCTCCGGGAAGTACGTACTTT.

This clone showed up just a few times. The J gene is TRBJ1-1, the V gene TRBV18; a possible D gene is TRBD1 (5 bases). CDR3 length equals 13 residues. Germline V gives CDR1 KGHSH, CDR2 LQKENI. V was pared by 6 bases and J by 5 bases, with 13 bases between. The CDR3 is CASSGARNTEAFF. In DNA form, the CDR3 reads TGTGCCAGCTCTGGGGCACGAAATACTGAAGCTTTCTTT.

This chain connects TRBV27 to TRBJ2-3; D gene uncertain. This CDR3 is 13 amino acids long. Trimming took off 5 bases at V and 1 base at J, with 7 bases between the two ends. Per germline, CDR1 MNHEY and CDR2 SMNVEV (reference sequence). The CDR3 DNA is TGTGCCAGCAGTGCTGCAGGCACAGATACGCAGTATTTT. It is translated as CASSAAGTDTQYF.

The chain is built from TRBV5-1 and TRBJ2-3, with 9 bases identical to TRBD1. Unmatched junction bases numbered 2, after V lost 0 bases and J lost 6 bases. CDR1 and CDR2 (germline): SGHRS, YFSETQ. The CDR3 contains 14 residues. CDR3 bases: TGCGCCAGCAGCTTGGAACAGGGGGCGGATACGCAGTATTTT. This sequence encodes CASSLEQGADTQYF.

The CDR3 DNA is TGTGCCAGCTCACCGGGCCAAAGCACAGATACGCAGTATTTT. Protein sequence: CASSPGQSTDTQYF. The chain joins TRBV18 to TRBJ2-3; no clear D. V lost 3 bases and J 0 bases, leaving 7 bases between the germline ends. This CDR3 spans 14 amino acids. The germline V gene has CDR1 KGHSH and CDR2 LQKENI.

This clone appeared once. This CDR3 reads CASSSQGNSPLHF. CDR3 nucleotides: TGTGCCAGCAGCTCCCAGGGGAATTCACCCCTCCACTTT. The chain couples TRBV5-4 to TRBJ1-6, with D perhaps TRBD1 (6 bases). Trimming cost V 3 bases and J 7 bases, with 8 bases left between them. The length of the CDR3 is 13 residues. Germline V gene sequence: CDR1 SGHNT, CDR2 YYREEE (reference sequence). The entire variable domain, with the rest obtained from reference TRBV5-4 and TRBJ1-6, is as follows: ETGVTQSPTHLIKTRGQQVTLRCSSQSGHNTVSWYQQALGQGPQFIFQYYREEENGRGNFPPRFSGLQFPNYSSELNVNALELDDSALYLCASSSQGNSPLHFGNGTRLTVT.

CDR3 protein: CASSPQGRAYNEQFF. CDR3 coding DNA: TGTGCCAGCAGCCCCCAGGGGAGAGCCTACAATGAGCAGTTCTTC. The chain carries TRBV7-9 and TRBJ2-1; perhaps TRBD1 as D (6 bases). Trimming removed 5 bases from V and 2 bases from J, with 13 bases in between. The CDR3 has 15 residues. Per germline, CDR1 SEHNR and CDR2 FQNEAQ (reference sequence).

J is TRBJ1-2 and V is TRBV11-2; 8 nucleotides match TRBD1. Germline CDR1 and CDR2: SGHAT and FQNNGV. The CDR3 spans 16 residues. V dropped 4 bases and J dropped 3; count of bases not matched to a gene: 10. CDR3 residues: CASSSYRQGSDYGYTF. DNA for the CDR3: TGTGCCAGCAGCTCATATCGACAGGGGTCGGACTATGGCTACACCTTC.

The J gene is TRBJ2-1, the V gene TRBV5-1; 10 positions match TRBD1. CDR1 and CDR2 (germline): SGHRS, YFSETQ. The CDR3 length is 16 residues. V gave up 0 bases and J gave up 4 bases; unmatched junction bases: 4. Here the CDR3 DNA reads TGCGCCAGCAGCTTGGCCCTGGGACAGGGGTACAATGAGCAGTTCTTC. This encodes CASSLALGQGYNEQFF. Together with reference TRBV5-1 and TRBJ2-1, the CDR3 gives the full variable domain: KAGVTQTPRYLIKTRGQQVTLSCSPISGHRSVSWYQQTPGQGLQFLFEYFSETQRNKGNFPGRFSGRQFSNSRSEMNVSTLELGDSALYLCASSLALGQGYNEQFFGPGTRLTVL.

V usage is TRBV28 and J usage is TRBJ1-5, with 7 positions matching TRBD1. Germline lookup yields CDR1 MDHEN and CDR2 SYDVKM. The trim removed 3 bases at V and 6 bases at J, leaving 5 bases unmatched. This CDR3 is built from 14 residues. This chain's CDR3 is CASSFPGTVQPQHF. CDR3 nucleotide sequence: TGTGCCAGCAGTTTCCCCGGGACAGTTCAGCCCCAGCATTTT.

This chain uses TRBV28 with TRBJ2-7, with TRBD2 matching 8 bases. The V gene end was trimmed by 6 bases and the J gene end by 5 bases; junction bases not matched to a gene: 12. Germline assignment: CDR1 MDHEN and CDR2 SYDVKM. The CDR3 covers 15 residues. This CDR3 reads CASRPAGERRDEQYF. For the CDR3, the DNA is TGTGCCAGCAGGCCAGCGGGAGAACGCCGGGACGAGCAGTACTTC. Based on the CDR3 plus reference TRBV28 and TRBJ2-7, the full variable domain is DVKVTQSSRYLVKRTGEKVFLECVQDMDHENMFWYRQDPGLGLRLIYFSYDVKMKEKGDIPEGYSVSREKKERFSLILESASTNQTSMYLCASRPAGERRDEQYFGPGTRLTVT.

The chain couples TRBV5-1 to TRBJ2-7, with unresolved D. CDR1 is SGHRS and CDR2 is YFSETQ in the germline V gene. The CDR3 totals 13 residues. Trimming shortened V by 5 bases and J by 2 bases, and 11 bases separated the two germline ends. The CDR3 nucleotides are TGCGCCAGCAGGGGCCAAGAAACCTACGAGCAGTACTTC. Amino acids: CASRGQETYEQYF.

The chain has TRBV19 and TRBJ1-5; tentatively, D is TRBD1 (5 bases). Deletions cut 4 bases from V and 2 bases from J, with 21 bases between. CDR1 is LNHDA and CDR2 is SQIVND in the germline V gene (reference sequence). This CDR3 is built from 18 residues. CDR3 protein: CASSTSWGGGGGNQPQHF. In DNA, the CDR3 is TGTGCCAGTAGTACCTCCTGGGGGGGAGGCGGAGGCAATCAGCCCCAGCATTTT.

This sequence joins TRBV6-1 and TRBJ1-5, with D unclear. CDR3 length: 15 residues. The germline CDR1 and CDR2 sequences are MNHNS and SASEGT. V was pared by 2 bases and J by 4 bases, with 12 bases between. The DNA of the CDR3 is TGTGCCAGCAGTGAATCGGCGTCAGGTAATCAGCCCCAGCATTTT. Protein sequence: CASSESASGNQPQHF.